Below are 14 T cell receptor beta chains sequenced from a single sample in a study of T cell responses to AZD1222 COVID-19 vaccine. Clones were sequenced by immunoSEQ multiplex PCR, and TCRdb holds only the in-frame ones, with some missing. The data show roughly 150,000 clones, 87% seen once. This specimen consisted of peripheral blood, obtained 28 days after the second AZD1222 dose. These receptor sequences come from an adult who received the AZD1222 COVID-19 vaccine.

This clone was recorded once. The chain uses TRBV27 and TRBJ2-7; tentative D call: TRBD1 (6 bases). Germline values: CDR1 MNHEY, CDR2 SMNVEV (reference sequence). The CDR3 consists of 14 residues. Trimming pared 4 bases from V and 2 bases from J, leaving 12 bases between. For the CDR3, the DNA is TGTGCCAGCAGTTCCCCAGGGGTGGCCTACGAGCAGTACTTC. Translated, it gives CASSSPGVAYEQYF.

This clone was seen a single time. V is TRBV11-1 and J is TRBJ2-7; 10 nucleotides align to TRBD2. The junction had 4 bases not matched to a gene; V was cut back by 8 bases and J by 3 bases. Germline CDR1 is SGHAT and CDR2 is FQDESV (reference sequence). The CDR3 consists of 13 residues. The CDR3 is CASGIAGGYEQYF. The DNA of the CDR3 is TGTGCCAGCGGGATAGCGGGAGGCTACGAGCAGTACTTC.

The rearrangement uses TRBV2 and TRBJ1-6; TRBD1 might be the D (6 bases). Trimming shortened V by 6 bases and J by 7 bases, and 7 bases separated the two germline ends. The CDR3 totals 12 residues. Germline V gene sequence: CDR1 SNHLY, CDR2 FYNNEI. The CDR3 spells CASSGTNSPLHF. The CDR3 DNA reads as TGTGCCAGCAGCGGGACAAATTCACCCCTCCACTTT.

The chain couples TRBV28 to TRBJ2-2; tentatively, D is TRBD1 or TRBD2 (5 bases each). CDR3 length equals 12 residues. The V end was cut by 10 bases, the J end by 5 bases, with 11 bases between. Germline loops: CDR1 MDHEN, CDR2 SYDVKM. The CDR3 region has the DNA TGTGCCACTGCGTGGGGGACCGGGGAGCTGTTTTTT. It translates to CATAWGTGELFF. The whole variable domain, remainder taken from reference TRBV28 and TRBJ2-2, is DVKVTQSSRYLVKRTGEKVFLECVQDMDHENMFWYRQDPGLGLRLIYFSYDVKMKEKGDIPEGYSVSREKKERFSLILESASTNQTSMYLCATAWGTGELFFGEGSRLTVL.

The chain has TRBV7-2 and TRBJ1-6; D uncertain. Germline assignment: CDR1 SGHTA and CDR2 FQGNSA. This CDR3 has 16 residues. V was shortened by 1 base and J by 7 bases, with 14 bases between the two germline ends. The CDR3 coding sequence is TGTGCCAGCAGCTTAGAAGCAGGCCAAGCAAATTCACCCCTCCACTTT. Its protein product is CASSLEAGQANSPLHF.

The chain combines TRBV4-3 with TRBJ2-1; perhaps TRBD2 as D (5 bases). CDR3 length: 15 residues. Per the germline V gene, CDR1 is LGHNA and CDR2 is YSLEER. V lost 0 bases and J 5 bases, leaving 11 bases between the germline ends. The CDR3 is CASSQDPGSNNEQFF. DNA of the CDR3: TGCGCCAGCAGCCAAGACCCGGGATCTAACAATGAGCAGTTCTTC.

This clone was observed a single time. The chain joins TRBV2 to TRBJ1-1, with 8 bases matching TRBD1. Trimming cost V 6 bases and J 7 bases; bases outside gene matches: 19. Germline lookup yields CDR1 SNHLY and CDR2 FYNNEI. This CDR3 contains 17 residues. The CDR3 here is CASRGFGQGRRRSEAFF. CDR3 coding DNA: TGTGCCAGCAGGGGATTCGGACAGGGACGTCGAAGGAGTGAAGCTTTCTTT.

A note on this clone: At one boundary the junction diverges from the germline segment, which might be a read error. The chain uses TRBV5-1 and TRBJ2-7; D is tentatively TRBD1 or TRBD2 (5 bases each). The CDR3 runs 15 residues. Germline V lookup: CDR1 SGHRS, CDR2 YFSETQ. DNA of the CDR3: TGCGCCAGCAGATTGGGGACCGCTAGCTCCTACGAGCAGTACTTC. Translation: CASRLGTASSYEQYF.

This chain uses TRBV24-1 with TRBJ2-1; 9 nucleotides align to TRBD1. V was clipped by 4 bases and J by 5 bases; unmatched bases: 2. This CDR3 has 14 amino acids. Germline V lookup: CDR1 KGHDR, CDR2 SFDVKD. The CDR3 reads CATSETGGDNEQFF. As DNA, the CDR3 is TGTGCCACCAGTGAGACAGGGGGGGACAATGAGCAGTTCTTC.

V usage is TRBV4-3 and J usage is TRBJ2-7; 9 nucleotides match TRBD2. The germline V gene encodes CDR1 LGHNA and CDR2 YSLEER. The J segment lost 3 bases and the V segment lost 3 bases, leaving 6 bases of the junction unmatched. The CDR3 runs to 15 residues. CDR3 amino acids: CASSHRAGGYYEQYF. In DNA, the CDR3 is TGCGCCAGCAGCCACAGAGCGGGAGGATACTACGAGCAGTACTTC.

The V and J genes are TRBV29-1 and TRBJ1-1; D is perhaps TRBD1 (5 bases). CDR3 length equals 14 residues. Germline loops: CDR1 SQVTM, CDR2 ANQGSEA. The ends were cut back, 5 bases at V and 1 base at J, with 14 bases in the middle. The CDR3 DNA reads as TGCAGCGTTACCAAGGGCGGGGCGAACACTGAAGCTTTCTTT. Translating gives CSVTKGGANTEAFF. The complete variable domain, with remaining parts taken from reference TRBV29-1 and TRBJ1-1, reads SAVISQKPSRDICQRGTSLTIQCQVDSQVTMMFWYRQQPGQSLTLIATANQGSEATYESGFVIDKFPISRPNLTFSTLTVSNMSPEDSSIYLCSVTKGGANTEAFFGQGTRLTVV.

The chain has TRBV19 and TRBJ2-7, with 8 positions matching TRBD2. In germline, CDR1 is LNHDA, CDR2 SQIVND (reference sequence). The CDR3 spans 14 residues. Losses at the gene ends were 6 bases for V and 1 base for J; bases not matched to a gene: 5. CDR3 in amino acids: CASRTSGASYEQYF. As DNA, the CDR3 is TGTGCCAGTAGAACTAGCGGAGCTTCCTACGAGCAGTACTTC.

V and J are TRBV10-2 and TRBJ1-5; 7 bases align to TRBD1. CDR3 length: 15 amino acids. CDR1 WSHSY and CDR2 SAAADI come from the germline V gene. V lost 6 bases, J lost 1 base, and 6 bases stayed unmatched. The DNA of the CDR3 is TGCGCCAGCAGCCTCGACAGGGCGAGCAATCAGCCCCAGCATTTT. Protein product: CASSLDRASNQPQHF.

The chain couples TRBV5-1 to TRBJ2-3; a possible D gene is TRBD1 (6 bases). Germline V gene sequence: CDR1 SGHRS, CDR2 YFSETQ. Trimming took 3 bases from V and 5 from J, leaving 16 bases between them. This CDR3 spans 15 amino acids. As DNA, the CDR3 is TGCGCCAGCAGCTGGAGGTTGGCAGGGGAAGATACGCAGTATTTT. Translation: CASSWRLAGEDTQYF.